Shown below are 23 T cell receptor beta chains from a single sample sequenced in a study of beta chain features in type 1 diabetes. The whole isolated RNA underwent reverse transcription, so sequencing captured expressed TCRB transcripts. The method was immunoSEQ multiplex PCR; TCRdb's version includes in-frame clones alone and lacks a portion of them. The sample shows hundreds of thousands of clones, 30% of them seen only once. Input material: naive CD4+ T cells from blood. The origin of the receptors is a man younger than 35 in good health.

The gene calls are TRBV2 and TRBJ2-3; unclear D gene. The CDR3 spans 14 residues. V was shortened by 6 bases and J by 3 bases, with 13 bases between the two germline ends. Germline CDR1 SNHLY, CDR2 FYNNEI. The CDR3 bases are TGTGCCAGCAGACGCTCGGTAGGGACAGATACGCAGTATTTT. Protein product: CASRRSVGTDTQYF.

This clone was picked up a small number of times. The gene calls are TRBV30 and TRBJ2-4; the D gene is possibly TRBD2 (5 bases). The CDR3 has 14 amino acids. V lost 4 bases and J 2 bases, leaving 12 bases between the germline ends. The germline gives CDR1 GTSNPN, CDR2 SVGIG (reference sequence). The CDR3 coding sequence is TGTGCCTGGAATACGGGAACAACCAAAAACATTCAGTACTTC. As protein: CAWNTGTTKNIQYF.

The V call is TRBV18, the J call TRBJ2-1; tentative D call: TRBD1 (6 bases). Germline loops: CDR1 KGHSH, CDR2 LQKENI. V lost 0 bases to trimming and J lost 7 bases, with 19 bases between them. CDR3 length: 17 residues. The CDR3 DNA sequence: TGTGCCAGCTCACCACCCACAGGGCCTCTACAAGGGAATGAGCAGTTCTTC. Protein product: CASSPPTGPLQGNEQFF.

The chain uses TRBV15 and TRBJ2-5; D call uncertain. The CDR3 has 15 residues. Germline assignment: CDR1 LNHNV and CDR2 YYDKDF (reference sequence). The ends were cut back, 3 bases at V and 1 base at J, with 12 bases in the middle. CDR3 residues: CATSRQTVIQETQYF. DNA of the CDR3: TGTGCCACCAGCAGGCAGACGGTCATCCAAGAGACCCAGTACTTC. Based on the CDR3 plus reference TRBV15 and TRBJ2-5, the full variable domain is DAMVIQNPRYQVTQFGKPVTLSCSQTLNHNVMYWYQQKSSQAPKLLFHYYDKDFNNEADTPDNFQSRRPNTSFCFLDIRSPGLGDTAMYLCATSRQTVIQETQYFGPGTRLLVL.

This clone turned up a few times. V gene TRBV21-1 combines with J gene TRBJ2-5; whether TRBD1, the table's D call, matches the DNA was not checked. TRBV21-1 is described as a pseudogene. There are 13 residues in the CDR3. The CDR3 spells CASPYRDQETQYF. Here the CDR3 DNA reads TGTGCCAGCCCCTACAGGGACCAAGAGACCCAGTACTTC.

The chain carries TRBV30 and TRBJ2-7, with 10 bases lining up with TRBD1. The CDR3 is 14 residues long. CDR1 is GTSNPN and CDR2 is SVGIG in the germline V gene (reference sequence). Germline trimming cut 1 base from V and 2 bases from J; bases unmatched to any gene: 2. The CDR3 protein is CAWSGTGGTYEQYF. In nucleotides, the CDR3 is TGTGCCTGGAGTGGGACAGGGGGTACCTACGAGCAGTACTTC.

The rearrangement joins TRBV27 to TRBJ2-2; 9 bases line up with TRBD1. Germline CDR1 MNHEY, CDR2 SMNVEV (reference sequence). This CDR3 is 16 amino acids long. Trimming cost V 3 bases and J 5 bases; bases outside gene matches: 7. CDR3 residues: CASSFWDRVETGELFF. The CDR3 nucleotides read TGTGCCAGCAGTTTTTGGGACAGGGTAGAGACCGGGGAGCTGTTTTTT.

This clone showed up just a few times. The chain is built from TRBV20-1 and TRBJ2-1; no clear D. Germline V gives CDR1 DFQATT, CDR2 SNEGSKA (reference sequence). The germline V and J ends were trimmed by 2 bases and 10 bases, with 9 bases remaining between them. The CDR3 length is 11 residues. CDR3 sequence reads: CSARSDSEQFF. CDR3 nucleotide sequence: TGCAGTGCTAGAAGTGACTCCGAGCAGTTCTTC.

This clone was seen a few times. At one boundary the junction diverges from the germline segment, which might be a read error. The rearrangement uses TRBV19 and TRBJ2-4; D is possibly TRBD1 or TRBD2 (5 bases each). CDR3 size: 10 residues. Germline V CDR1 and CDR2: LNHDA, SQIVND (reference sequence). DNA for the CDR3: TGTGCCAGCCTTCCGGGACCGCAGAACTTC. The encoded protein is CASLPGPQNF. The full variable domain, its missing parts supplied by reference TRBV19 and TRBJ2-4, is DGGITQSPKYLFRKEGQNVTLSCEQNLNHDAMYWYRQDPGQGLRLIYYSQIVNDFQKGDIAEGYSVSREKKESFPLTVTSAQKNPTAFYLCASLPGPQNFGAGTRLSVL.

The chain combines TRBV27 with TRBJ2-3; TRBD1 matches 12 bases. V was pared by 7 bases and J by 5 bases, with 7 bases of the junction left unmatched. Looked up from germline, CDR1 is MNHEY and CDR2 is SMNVEV (reference sequence). The CDR3 has 15 residues. The CDR3 here is CASTGTGGAEDTQYF. The DNA for the CDR3 is TGTGCCAGCACTGGGACAGGGGGCGCGGAAGATACGCAGTATTTT.

Only a few counts were recorded for this clone. The genes are TRBV6-1 and TRBJ2-7; D remains ambiguous. CDR3 length: 14 residues. The germline V gene encodes CDR1 MNHNS and CDR2 SASEGT. V lost 3 bases, J lost 3 bases, and 12 bases lay in between. This CDR3 is CASSEDNRVYEQYF. In nucleotides, the CDR3 is TGTGCCAGCAGTGAGGATAATCGGGTCTACGAGCAGTACTTC.

This clone has more than one count but fewer than ten. This sequence joins TRBV30 and TRBJ2-5, with a possible D match to TRBD2 (6 bases). V lost 2 bases, J lost 4 bases, and 17 bases lay in between. Germline values: CDR1 GTSNPN, CDR2 SVGIG (reference sequence). This CDR3 spans 15 amino acids. CDR3 sequence reads: CAWSPAGRLGETQYF. CDR3 coding DNA: TGTGCCTGGAGTCCCGCAGGGAGGCTAGGAGAGACCCAGTACTTC.

This clone was detected a few times. V and J are TRBV5-1 and TRBJ2-7, with a possible D match to TRBD1 (6 bases). The CDR3 has 14 residues. Trimming left V 4 bases short and J 2 bases short, with 13 bases between. The germline V gene encodes CDR1 SGHRS and CDR2 YFSETQ. CDR3: CASSTRDKPYEQYF. As DNA, the CDR3 is TGCGCCAGCAGCACCCGGGACAAGCCCTACGAGCAGTACTTC.

There are a few counts of this clone. The CDR3 spells CASSEAETQYF. The CDR3 nucleotides read TGTGCCAGCAGTGAAGCGGAGACCCAGTACTTC. V is TRBV6-1 and J is TRBJ2-5; D gene ambiguous. This CDR3 has 11 amino acids. Germline CDR1 and CDR2: MNHNS and SASEGT. Deletions cut 0 bases from V and 5 bases from J, with 1 base between.

The chain is built from TRBV30 and TRBJ2-1; 12 nucleotides agree with TRBD2. After removal of 4 bases from V and 8 bases from J, the junction contained 3 bases not matched to a gene. In germline, CDR1 is GTSNPN, CDR2 SVGIG (reference sequence). The CDR3 sequence is 13 residues long. For the CDR3, the DNA is TGTGCCTGGACCGGGACTAGCGGGTATGAGCAGTTCTTC. Its translation is CAWTGTSGYEQFF.

This clone was observed a handful of times. The chain joins TRBV7-8 to TRBJ2-5, with D perhaps TRBD1 (6 bases). V lost 8 bases, J lost 1 base, and 14 bases lay in between. Germline CDR1 SGHVS, CDR2 FQNEAQ. This CDR3 comprises 14 residues. The CDR3 DNA reads as TGTGCCAGCCGACGACAGGTCCTCCAAGAGACCCAGTACTTC. As protein: CASRRQVLQETQYF.

This clone turned up a few times. J is TRBJ2-1 and V is TRBV28; no clear D. Per the germline V gene, CDR1 is MDHEN and CDR2 is SYDVKM. The V gene lost 5 bases and the J gene lost 0 bases, with 11 bases spanning the gap. This CDR3 has 15 amino acids. CDR3 coding DNA: TGTGCCAGCAGTCCGATACAGAGCTCCTACAATGAGCAGTTCTTC. Its translation is CASSPIQSSYNEQFF.

The count of this clone is one. The chain joins TRBV6-5 to TRBJ2-3; the D is unclear. V shed 6 bases and J shed 2 bases, with 9 bases lying between them. Germline V CDR1 and CDR2: MNHEY, SVGAGI. This CDR3 contains 13 residues. The CDR3, as DNA: TGTGCCAGCAGCTGGGTGCTCACAGATACGCAGTATTTT. Protein product: CASSWVLTDTQYF.

The rearrangement uses TRBV4-3 and TRBJ2-1, with a tentative D call TRBD2 (6 bases). Per germline, CDR1 LGHNA and CDR2 YSLEER. V lost 2 bases and J lost 9, with 14 bases in between. The CDR3 is made up of 14 amino acids. The CDR3 reads CASSQRLNSGEQFF. The CDR3 nucleotides read TGCGCCAGCAGCCAAAGGTTAAATAGCGGTGAGCAGTTCTTC.

The CDR3 nucleotides are TGTGCCAGCACCGACAGGGGGTTCACAGATACGCAGTATTTT. Amino acid sequence: CASTDRGFTDTQYF. V is TRBV6-1 and J is TRBJ2-3; 9 bases are shared with TRBD1. The CDR3 length is 14 residues. Germline loops: CDR1 MNHNS, CDR2 SASEGT. The ends lost 7 bases at V and 2 bases at J; junction bases unmatched: 4.

The V and J genes are TRBV9 and TRBJ2-3, with unresolved D. V was clipped by 3 bases and J by 5 bases, with 7 bases between them. Germline CDR1 reads SGDLS; CDR2 reads YYNGEE. This CDR3 comprises 12 residues. CDR3 nucleotide sequence: TGTGCCAGCAGCGCCCTGCGAGATACGCAGTATTTT. Its protein is CASSALRDTQYF.

The chain couples TRBV6-6 to TRBJ1-5; 12 nucleotides align to TRBD1. V gave up 7 bases and J gave up 6 bases; unmatched junction bases: 7. CDR3 length: 15 amino acids. CDR1 and CDR2 from the germline V gene are MNHNY and SVGAGI (reference sequence). Here the CDR3 reads CASNKGQGAFQPQHF. The CDR3 DNA reads TGTGCCAGCAATAAGGGACAGGGGGCGTTTCAGCCCCAGCATTTT.

The chain uses TRBV10-3 and TRBJ2-3, with 12 bases aligning to TRBD2. CDR3 length: 15 amino acids. Losses at the gene ends were 7 bases for V and 6 bases for J; bases not matched to a gene: 8. The germline gives CDR1 ENHRY, CDR2 SYGVKD. The CDR3 nucleotides read TGTGCCATCATGACGACTAGCGGGAGTTTGGATACGCAGTATTTT. Amino acid sequence: CAIMTTSGSLDTQYF.